What follows are 11 T cell receptor beta chains derived from one specimen sequenced in a study of technical replicates of blood from a few donors. Sequencing was performed with immunoSEQ multiplex PCR; in TCRdb, only in-frame clones are kept and a portion is missing. Found here are 75,000 to 100,000 clones, about 94% of them singletons; the top ten hold approximately 0.24%. Sequences were obtained from T cells isolated from PBMCs. The origin of the receptors is a human donor in good health.

The chain couples TRBV19 to TRBJ2-1, with D possibly TRBD2 on 5 matching bases. CDR1 and CDR2 from the germline V gene are LNHDA and SQIVND (reference sequence). V lost 0 bases to trimming and J lost 5 bases, with 11 bases between them. This CDR3 has 15 residues. The CDR3 DNA is TGTGCCAGTAGTATAGATGAGGGCGGAAACAATGAGCAGTTCTTC. As protein: CASSIDEGGNNEQFF. The whole variable domain, filled in from reference TRBV19 and TRBJ2-1, reads DGGITQSPKYLFRKEGQNVTLSCEQNLNHDAMYWYRQDPGQGLRLIYYSQIVNDFQKGDIAEGYSVSREKKESFPLTVTSAQKNPTAFYLCASSIDEGGNNEQFFGPGTRLTVL.

This chain joins TRBV6-6 and TRBJ2-7; TRBD2 matches at 9 bases. CDR3 length equals 15 residues. V lost 0 bases to trimming and J lost 3 bases; unmatched junction nucleotides: 3. The germline gives CDR1 MNHNY, CDR2 SVGAGI (reference sequence). CDR3 residues: CASSYSLAGDYEQYF. In DNA form, the CDR3 reads TGTGCCAGCAGTTACTCCTTAGCGGGAGACTACGAGCAGTACTTC.

The chain recombines TRBV10-3 with TRBJ1-4; no clear D. This CDR3 contains 15 residues. Trimming cost V 4 bases and J 0 bases, with 9 bases left between them. In germline, CDR1 is ENHRY, CDR2 SYGVKD. The CDR3 loop is CAISGGDATNEKLFF. DNA for the CDR3: TGTGCCATCAGTGGAGGAGATGCAACTAATGAAAAACTGTTTTTT.

The chain recombines TRBV12-5 with TRBJ2-3; 8 bases agree with TRBD1. Germline V gene sequence: CDR1 LGHNT, CDR2 FRNRAP. The junction had 10 bases not matched to a gene; V was cut back by 2 bases and J by 0 bases. The CDR3 runs to 18 residues. This CDR3 reads CASGLLRTGQASTDTQYF. The CDR3 nucleotides read TGTGCTAGTGGTTTGCTACGCACGGGACAGGCTAGCACAGATACGCAGTATTTT. The entire variable domain, with the rest obtained from reference TRBV12-5 and TRBJ2-3, is as follows: DARVTQTPRHKVTEMGQEVTMRCQPILGHNTVFWYRQTMMQGLELLAYFRNRAPLDDSGMPKDRFSAEMPDATLATLKIQPSEPRDSAVYFCASGLLRTGQASTDTQYFGPGTRLTVL.

V usage is TRBV6-1 and J usage is TRBJ1-5; the D gene is possibly TRBD1 (5 bases). Germline lookup yields CDR1 MNHNS and CDR2 SASEGT. The CDR3 has 15 amino acids. The germline V and J ends were trimmed by 8 bases and 1 base, with 15 bases remaining between them. As DNA, the CDR3 is TGTGCCAGCCTCCCCCAAGGGGCGAGCAATCAGCCCCAGCATTTT. Protein product: CASLPQGASNQPQHF.

The chain's CDR3 is CASSLGQHSNQPQHF. The CDR3 coding sequence is TGTGCCAGCAGCTTAGGACAGCATAGCAATCAGCCCCAGCATTTT. The chain couples TRBV6-1 to TRBJ1-5; possibly TRBD1 for D (6 bases). This CDR3 has 15 residues. Per the germline V gene, CDR1 is MNHNS and CDR2 is SASEGT. The germline V and J ends were trimmed by 6 bases and 0 bases, with 12 bases remaining between them.

This clone appeared once. The chain recombines TRBV9 with TRBJ1-2; D remains unclear. CDR1 is SGDLS, CDR2 YYNGEE, per germline. With 7 bases removed from V and 3 bases from J, the gap between germline ends came to 4 bases. The CDR3 consists of 10 residues. The CDR3 protein is CASGDYGYTF. In nucleotides, the CDR3 is TGTGCCAGCGGAGACTATGGCTACACCTTC.

The chain joins TRBV6-5 to TRBJ2-3; 13 bases are a match to TRBD2. The CDR3 is 16 residues long. CDR1 MNHEY and CDR2 SVGAGI come from the germline V gene. V shed 2 bases, J shed 5 bases, and the junction held 4 bases outside the gene matches. CDR3 amino acids: CASSYAGTSGIDTQYF. In DNA, the CDR3 is TGTGCCAGCAGTTACGCCGGGACTAGCGGGATAGATACGCAGTATTTT.

The rearrangement joins TRBV11-3 to TRBJ2-2; a weak D match, TRBD2 (6 bases). CDR1 is SGHNT and CDR2 is YENEEA in the germline V gene. Trimming removed 5 bases from V and 3 bases from J, with 13 bases in between. The CDR3 runs to 15 residues. The CDR3 spells CASSLGGVDTGELFF. The CDR3 nucleotides read TGTGCCAGCAGCCTTGGCGGGGTGGACACCGGGGAGCTGTTTTTT.

The chain carries TRBV4-2 and TRBJ1-4; 9 positions agree with TRBD1. Germline V gene data show CDR1 as LGHNA and CDR2 as YNFKEQ. The trim removed 0 bases at V and 8 bases at J, leaving 19 bases unmatched. This CDR3 has 20 residues. The CDR3 is CASSQEGPGQGIRYGEKLFF. In DNA form, the CDR3 reads TGTGCCAGCAGCCAAGAGGGTCCGGGACAGGGAATTAGATATGGCGAAAAACTGTTTTTT.

This chain connects TRBV2 to TRBJ1-1; 8 positions match TRBD1. The CDR3 loop spans 15 amino acids. V was clipped by 7 bases and J by 4 bases; unmatched bases: 11. From germline, CDR1 is SNHLY and CDR2 FYNNEI. CDR3 in amino acids: CASTGGTGGVTEAFF. CDR3 bases: TGTGCCAGCACTGGCGGTACAGGGGGGGTCACTGAAGCTTTCTTT.